A single sample gave rise to the 2 T cell receptor beta chains below, sequenced in a study of T cell repertoires in cytomegalovirus infection. TCRdb independently ran MiXCR on the reads; one entry per CDR3 protein. Of nearly 550,000 distinct CDR3 sequences in the sample, approximately 17% were seen once. Sequencing input: CD8+ T cells from PBMCs. The source is a human donor in good health (CMV status not recorded). Some clones in this sample may be carry-over from other donors' samples.

On this clonotype: In this CDR3 the conserved last residue, phenylalanine or tryptophan, is missing, so a read error is likely. The DNA is omitted, as the CDR3 cannot be located on it reliably, and the CDR3 follows TCRdb's listing. This chain uses TRBV7-4 with TRBJ2-1; TRBD2 was called by the table and not checked on the DNA. With termini counted, the CDR3 has 18 amino acids. In germline, CDR1 is SGHVT, CDR2 SQSDAQ. CDR3 sequence reads: CASSLARLAGVGYNEQLL.

The chain joins TRBV10-2 to TRBJ1-5; no firm D call. The germline V gene encodes CDR1 WSHSY and CDR2 SAAADI. The V gene lost 3 bases and the J gene lost 5 bases, with 20 bases spanning the gap. The CDR3 has 17 residues. DNA of the CDR3: TGCGCCAGCAGTGATTTAAAGGGTAGGTCAATGGATCAGCCCCAGCATTTT. This sequence encodes CASSDLKGRSMDQPQHF.